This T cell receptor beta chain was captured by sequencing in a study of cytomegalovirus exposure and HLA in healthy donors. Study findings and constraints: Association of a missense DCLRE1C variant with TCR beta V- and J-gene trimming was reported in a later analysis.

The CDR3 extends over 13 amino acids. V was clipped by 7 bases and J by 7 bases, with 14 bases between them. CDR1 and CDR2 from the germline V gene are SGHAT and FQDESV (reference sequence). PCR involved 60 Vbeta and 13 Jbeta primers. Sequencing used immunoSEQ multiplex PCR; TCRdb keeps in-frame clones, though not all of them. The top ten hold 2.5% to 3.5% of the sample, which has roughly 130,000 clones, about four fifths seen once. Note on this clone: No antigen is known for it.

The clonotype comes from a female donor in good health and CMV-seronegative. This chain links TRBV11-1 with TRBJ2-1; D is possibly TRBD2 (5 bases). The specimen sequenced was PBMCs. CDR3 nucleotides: TGTGCCAGCACCTTGGGCGGCGGGAATGAGCAGTTCTTC. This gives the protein CASTLGGGNEQFF.